The 18 T cell receptor beta chains presented below share a single source sample, sequenced in a study of T cell repertoires in cytomegalovirus infection. TCRdb independently ran MiXCR on the reads; one entry per CDR3 protein. The table lists approximately 190,000 distinct CDR3 sequences, roughly 27% of them singletons. What was sequenced was PBMCs. These receptor sequences come from a human donor in good health (CMV status not recorded). Some clones in this sample may be carry-over from other donors' samples.

This clonotype came up many times. V usage is TRBV7-6 and J usage is TRBJ2-7; 11 bases line up with TRBD2. Germline CDR1 reads SGHVS; CDR2 reads FNYEAQ. This CDR3 is built from 15 residues. V trimming: 5 bases; J trimming: 7 bases; junction bases outside the gene matches: 10. The CDR3 region has the DNA TGTGCCAGCAGCCCGGGACTAGCGGCGCCCTGGGAGCAGTACTTC. This translates into CASSPGLAAPWEQYF.

A few counts support this clonotype. The V gene is TRBV12-3 or TRBV12-4, the J gene TRBJ2-2; D remains unclear. Trimming stripped 6 bases from V and 2 bases from J, with 4 bases between. This CDR3 is 12 amino acids long. As DNA, the CDR3 is TGTGCCAGCAGGGTTAACACCGGGGAGCTGTTTTTT. It yields the protein CASRVNTGELFF.

The chain employs TRBV20-1 and TRBJ2-6; a weak D match, TRBD2 (6 bases). Germline values: CDR1 DFQATT, CDR2 SNEGSKA (reference sequence). V lost 4 bases to trimming and J lost 13 bases, with 20 bases between them. The length of the CDR3 is 14 residues. In DNA form, the CDR3 reads TGCAGTGCTAAGGCCGGGACTTTCCGGGAAGTCCTGACTTTC. This gives the protein CSAKAGTFREVLTF.

This clonotype came up a few times. The chain combines TRBV3-1 with TRBJ2-3; 8 nucleotides align to TRBD2. Germline CDR1 reads LGHDT; CDR2 reads YNNKEL (reference sequence). With V trimmed by 0 bases and J by 10 bases, 9 bases remained unmatched. The CDR3 covers 15 residues. This chain's CDR3 is CASSQEPGGVRAQYF. CDR3 DNA: TGTGCCAGCAGCCAAGAGCCCGGGGGGGTTCGTGCGCAGTATTTT.

The rearrangement uses TRBV6-2 or TRBV6-3 and TRBJ1-1, with D tentatively TRBD1 (5 bases). This CDR3 is 11 amino acids long. With 6 bases removed from V and 8 bases from J, the gap between germline ends came to 10 bases. Looked up from germline, CDR1 is MNHEY and CDR2 is SVGEGT. This chain's CDR3 is CASSRDLEAFF. CDR3 nucleotides: TGTGCCAGCAGCCGGGACTTAGAAGCTTTCTTT.

This clonotype was seen a single time. The chain combines TRBV19 with TRBJ1-3; D is unresolved. Trimming took 3 bases from V and 2 from J, leaving 8 bases between them. Germline-derived CDR1 and CDR2 are LNHDA and SQIVND (reference sequence). CDR3 length: 14 amino acids. The CDR3: CASSILTTGNTIYF. CDR3 nucleotides: TGTGCCAGTAGTATCCTGACAACTGGAAACACCATATATTTT.

This clonotype has only a few counts. This sequence joins TRBV5-1 and TRBJ2-2; D is perhaps TRBD1 (6 bases). V gave up 4 bases and J gave up 4 bases, with 14 bases separating them. CDR1 SGHRS and CDR2 YFSETQ come from the germline V gene. The CDR3 covers 15 residues. The CDR3 reads CASSLRTVGTGELFF. CDR3 in DNA: TGCGCCAGCAGCCTACGGACAGTCGGCACCGGGGAGCTGTTTTTT.

This clonotype showed up just a few times. The gene calls are TRBV6-2 or TRBV6-3 and TRBJ2-2; D is ambiguous. CDR3 length: 14 amino acids. With 2 bases removed from V and 2 bases from J, the gap between germline ends came to 6 bases. Germline CDR1 is MNHEY and CDR2 is SVGEGT. The CDR3 nucleotides read TGTGCCAGCAGTTACAACGAAAACACCGGGGAGCTGTTTTTT. Encoded protein: CASSYNENTGELFF.

The chain is built from TRBV4-3 and TRBJ1-2; 7 nucleotides line up with TRBD1. Germline V CDR1 and CDR2: LGHNA, YSLEER. The CDR3 sequence is 13 residues long. Trimming removed 3 bases from V and 7 bases from J; junction bases left unmatched: 5. The CDR3 region has the DNA TGCGCCAGCAGCCAGCGCACAGGGGCTGGCTACACCTTC. It translates to CASSQRTGAGYTF.

The rearrangement uses TRBV6-1 and TRBJ2-7; D remains ambiguous. Germline V gene data show CDR1 as MNHNS and CDR2 as SASEGT. Trimming took 2 bases from V and 2 from J, leaving 7 bases between them. This CDR3 contains 13 residues. The CDR3 DNA reads TGTGCCAGCAGTGAATCTGCCCCCTACGAGCAGTACTTC. Translation: CASSESAPYEQYF.

This clonotype occurred a few times. The gene calls are TRBV12-3 or TRBV12-4 and TRBJ1-2, with 12 bases lining up with TRBD1. CDR3 length: 14 residues. The V gene end was trimmed by 7 bases and the J gene end by 8 bases; junction bases not matched to a gene: 8. The CDR3 DNA reads TGTGCCAGCACCCGAAGGGACAGGGGGCAGGGCTACACCTTC. This translates into CASTRRDRGQGYTF.

The chain recombines TRBV7-8 with TRBJ2-2; tentative D call: TRBD1 (6 bases). Trimming shortened V by 4 bases and J by 4 bases, and 13 bases separated the two germline ends. CDR3 length: 15 amino acids. In germline, CDR1 is SGHVS, CDR2 FQNEAQ. CDR3 sequence reads: CASSYRVGSTGELFF. In DNA form, the CDR3 reads TGTGCCAGCAGCTACAGGGTGGGGTCCACCGGGGAGCTGTTTTTT.

This clonotype was found many times. The gene calls are TRBV7-2 and TRBJ2-5; the D gene is possibly TRBD1 (5 bases). V dropped 1 base and J dropped 4 bases, with 16 bases sitting between them. The CDR3 runs to 16 residues. The germline CDR1 and CDR2 sequences are SGHTA and FQGNSA. CDR3 DNA: TGTGCCAGCAGCTTAGGGGGCAGGAATAGCAGAGAGACCCAGTACTTC. Protein sequence: CASSLGGRNSRETQYF.

This chain joins TRBV11-2 and TRBJ1-4, with D tentatively TRBD1 (5 bases). This CDR3 is built from 15 residues. Per germline, CDR1 SGHAT and CDR2 FQNNGV. The ends were cut back, 5 bases at V and 0 bases at J, with 10 bases in the middle. The DNA for the CDR3 is TGTGCCAGCAGCCAAGGGGTTTCAACTAATGAAAAACTGTTTTTT. Translation gives CASSQGVSTNEKLFF.

This chain uses TRBV6-2 or TRBV6-3 with TRBJ2-2, with no clear D. The germline V gene encodes CDR1 MNHEY and CDR2 SVGEGT. This CDR3 is 12 amino acids long. Between the trimmed V and J ends, which lost 7 bases and 6 bases, there was a span of 9 bases. The CDR3 DNA reads TGTGCCAGCACTATAGAGGCCGGGGAGCTGTTTTTT. As protein: CASTIEAGELFF.

The chain recombines TRBV29-1 with TRBJ1-2, with D perhaps matching TRBD1 (5 bases). The CDR3 has 14 residues. Trimming took off 1 base at V and 1 base at J, with 10 bases between the two ends. Per the germline V gene, CDR1 is SQVTM and CDR2 is ANQGSEA. CDR3 sequence (DNA): TGCAGCGTTGAAGGGGGGACTGATAACTATGGCTACACCTTC. Translated, it gives CSVEGGTDNYGYTF.

The chain uses TRBV10-2 and TRBJ1-1; D ambiguous. The germline gives CDR1 WSHSY, CDR2 SAAADI. This CDR3 comprises 14 residues. With 3 bases removed from V and 1 base from J, the gap between germline ends came to 9 bases. CDR3 in amino acids: CASSDFPGNTEAFF. As DNA, the CDR3 is TGCGCCAGCAGTGATTTTCCGGGGAACACTGAAGCTTTCTTT.

This chain uses TRBV6-2 or TRBV6-3 with TRBJ1-4; D unclear. This CDR3 region has 14 residues. CDR1 is MNHEY and CDR2 is SVGEGT in the germline V gene. Trimming stripped 2 bases from V and 4 bases from J, with 8 bases between. The CDR3 reads CASSYRLFNEKLFF. The CDR3 nucleotides are TGTGCCAGCAGTTACCGGCTGTTTAATGAAAAACTGTTTTTT.